Described below is a single T cell receptor beta chain sequence and its context. Its antigen is still unknown. No qualities accompany the bases; no much larger clone lies one base away. In total, fewer than 750 healthy bone marrow donors made up the cohort. Cohort members were all nominally healthy when sampled, although unrecorded immune exposures were likely present. The donor was CMV seropositive and was included in the group of approximately 310 seropositive cohort members. A peripheral blood sample was collected from each donor, and TCR beta sequencing was performed on peripheral blood mononuclear cells. Genomic DNA was extracted from the blood cell samples with the Qiagen DNeasy Blood Extraction Kit. The data belong to a study of cytomegalovirus exposure and HLA in healthy donors (dated 2017 in TCRdb). Turning to the overall study: An earlier analysis of some 620 of the donors reported 276 Gb of sequence data and 117 million unique TCR beta sequences obtained from about 179 million T cells. Approximately 310 gigabases of sequencing data and approximately 85 million unique TCR sequences were included in an early release covering 550 to 650 HLA-typed donors. Among the roughly 400 genotyped donors, roughly 80% belonged to the genetic ancestry cluster associated with self-reported Caucasian donors. The study aimed to test whether signatures of past pathogen exposure could be identified by cataloging public T cell receptors. The study used immunosequencing to profile the T cell repertoires of 670 or so subjects and linked those repertoires to cytomegalovirus serostatus. Along with the roughly 670-subject first cohort, a separate validation cohort of around 110 different subjects was used. To predict cytomegalovirus infection status, the study brought together high-throughput TCR immunosequencing, statistical association of individual TCRs with disease status, and machine learning. To study patterns of TCR occurrence, a later analysis re-analyzed previously published TCR beta repertoires from hundreds of donors and added high-resolution HLA genotyping. In the later analysis, no new phenotypic data were used to find candidate immune exposures; instead, reliance was placed on TCR beta sequences and their occurrence across donors. To decide whether each TCR beta V gene segment behaved as functional or pseudogenic, an earlier analysis of some 580 of the donors relied on high-throughput TCR beta sequencing. Donor age, sex, ethnicity and CMV serostatus were collected together with the repertoire data. A later genetic analysis took genome-wide SNP genotypes for about three fifths of the 666 donors and used that subset as a discovery cohort. All discovery cohort repertoires had been generated on a single sequencing platform. Class I and class II HLA loci were covered by the typing at four-digit resolution. Typing coverage differed by locus: A, B, C, DRB1 and DQB1 were typed in roughly 620-630 donors, DQA1 in 522, DPA1 in around 580, and DPB1 in roughly 450. Because of strong linkage in the cohort, a few DR-DQ haplotypes were treated as single units for association and clustering. On average, about 240,000 unique TCR beta nucleotide sequences were sequenced per donor among about 400 genotyped donors of the cohort, with around 19% of those sequences being non-productive.

The germline V gene (reference sequence) specifies DFQATT as CDR1 and SNEGSKA as CDR2. Trimmed from V: 6 bases; trimmed from J: 7 bases; junction bases lacking a gene match: 5. The CDR3 runs 11 residues from the cysteine to the phenylalanine. CDR3 DNA only is kept here, 33 bases in frame from base 1. Library preparation was by the immunoSEQ multiplex PCR assay. A mixture of 60 forward primers for TCR Vbeta segments and 13 reverse primers for TCR Jbeta segments was used in the multiplex PCR. A multiplex PCR assay on genomic DNA amplified the CDR3 region of rearranged TCR beta genes. Amplified TCR beta libraries were sequenced as 87-base-pair reads on the Illumina HiSeq System. The original methods were these. Across the roughly 640 repertoires, a later analysis counted tens of millions of unique TCR beta chains, around 11 million of which were shared by at least two donors. To remove PCR and sequencing errors, raw reads were error-corrected and collapsed into unique sequences using a nearest-neighbor algorithm that merged closely related sequences. CDR3 sequences were aligned to IMGT reference sequences to assign V, D and J gene segments. For a sequence to be retained, at least a six-nucleotide match to both a V gene segment and a J gene segment was required. A rearrangement was called productive if the CDR3 had no stop codons and remained in frame with V and J, and every other rearrangement was called non-productive. Following IMGT convention, CDR3 was defined as the stretch from the second conserved V-encoded cysteine up to the conserved J-encoded phenylalanine. In an earlier analysis of around 600 of the donors, sequences lacking an unambiguous match to a single V gene segment were excluded. In an earlier analysis of a few hundred of the donors, a V segment was called functional when productive rearrangements were above 56.7%, and segregating when the standard deviation between donors exceeded 5%. A statistical classification framework was built to diagnose cytomegalovirus status from the catalog of TCR beta chain sequences. V and J gene assignment, in a later analysis, came from comparing TCR nucleotide sequences with IMGT/GENE-DB human TR gene sequences. The TCRdist pipeline was used in a later analysis to assign CDR3 sequences and most-parsimonious VDJ recombination scenarios. A later analysis defined each TCR beta chain by its CDR3 amino acid sequence plus V-gene family, and excluded reads lacking a unique V-gene family. In a later analysis, approximately 590 highly shared, low-generation-probability nucleotide sequences were removed to address suspected cross-contamination and a sequencing artifact. In a later analysis, a clonal expansion index for each public chain was calculated from normalized within-repertoire ranks of inferred template counts. In a later analysis, generation probabilities were computed with a VDJ recombination model fitted to out-of-frame rearrangements, and the resulting probabilities were checked against IGoR. A later analysis scored TCR-TCR, TCR-HLA and TCR-CMV co-occurrence with hypergeometric tests, applying a repertoire-size bias correction to TCR pairs. A later analysis estimated false discovery rates by permuting HLA or CMV assignments 20 times. In a later analysis, co-occurring TCRs were grouped with DBSCAN, and TCRdist sequence similarity was added when clustering was performed within HLA-allele-positive subsets. Co-occurrence clustering excluded repertoires with fewer than 30,000 or more than 120,000 public chains, plus five with anomalous nucleotide sharing. As stored in TCRdb, this immuneACCESS dataset retains in-frame rearrangements with V and J assigned. A fraction of the clones does not appear; measured against another copy, unresolved V genes explain less than half of the discrepancy, and the remainder lacks a known reason. That table furnishes V, J and clone size, whereas the DNA furnished D and trimming. The sample includes around 150,000 clones, with 65% to 90% observed a single time. 6.4% of the sample is held by the ten biggest clonotypes.

Broad study findings and their caveats: Cytomegalovirus status was reported to be diagnosed by the classifier with high specificity and sensitivity in both the original and validation cohorts. Some 15 rarely observed V segments, including chromosome 9 orphons, were excluded from the earlier analysis of some 590 of the donors because counts were too low. V-gene and J-gene trimming of TCR beta chains was associated with a missense DCLRE1C variant in a later genetic analysis, and the association was replicated in an independent cohort. Linkage disequilibrium might explain the correlated functional status among segregating V segments, but an unknown experimental factor could not be ruled out. The authors suggested that the approach could potentially be extended to other disease states and immunological phenotypes. An earlier analysis of 587 of the donors showed that most TCR beta V segments appeared in productive rearrangements either about 90% or about 30% of the time, which broadly matched IMGT annotations. The sequencing pipeline was judged likely to have produced a cluster of highly shared sequence variants as a technical artifact. A further reported finding was that TCR beta sequences accurately predicted the HLA-A and HLA-B alleles for most subjects in the first cohort. Specific HLA alleles were associated with around 18,000 TCR beta sequences at a false discovery rate of 0.05 in a later analysis. In a later analysis, most CMV-associated TCR beta chains were found to appear HLA-restricted, with HLA associations seemingly driven largely by CMV exposure. The only immune exposure information available for the cohort was CMV serostatus. The presence/absence analyses assumed that sequencing depth was roughly uniform across donors, and that assumption may not be true. A later analysis found that TCR association rates varied across HLA loci, with DRB1 alleles showing the most associated TCRs and HLA-C alleles the fewest. Most TCR sequences were seen in very few donors, while some public TCRs were found in many individuals. The study gave a list of 150 to 200 TCR beta chains associated with cytomegalovirus. In vitro tests confirmed that a few of the cytomegalovirus-associated TCR beta chains recognize cytomegalovirus antigens. In a later analysis, HLA-associated TCR beta chains were found to be more clonally expanded and to have lower generation probabilities than equally common non-associated chains. When HLA alleles, especially DR and DQ, strongly co-occurred, TCR associations were difficult to assign to individual alleles. Only TCR beta chains were sequenced in this cohort, and the absence of alpha or paired-chain data limited detectable features. Some IMGT-functional V segments, including TRBV6-2 and TRBV6-3, could not be told apart with the 87-base-pair reads, so those segments were excluded. A later analysis reported that several top co-occurrence clusters appeared linked to parvovirus B19, influenza, CMV and Epstein-Barr virus. Compared with the roughly 710-donor mean, donors in an Asian-associated ancestry cluster had fewer N-insertions in productive TCRs, according to a later genetic analysis. Because some donors lacked HLA typing at each locus, the association tests relied only on the typed subset.

The specimen sequenced was PBMCs. The clonotype originates from a man over 45 in good health and CMV-seropositive. The sequence is built from TRBV20-1 and TRBJ1-1; 7 nucleotides in the junction match TRBD1. The CDR3 has the sequence CSARGTDEAFF. The DNA reads TGCAGTGCCAGGGGGACAGATGAAGCTTTCTTT.